The present T cell receptor beta chain was sequenced within a study of regulatory T cells in long-lasting Graves disease (dated by TCRdb to 2020 to 2023). Background on the whole study: Newly diagnosed Graves' disease patients had taken antithyroid drugs for less than 3 months. The study was conducted in China and was registered as a clinical trial. This study used TCR sequencing and RNA sequencing of peripheral blood to compare persistent Graves' disease patients against newly diagnosed Graves' disease patients. A total of roughly 33 samples underwent TCR sequencing: some 13 from persistent and around 20 from newly diagnosed Graves' disease patients.

What the work shows at the level of the full study, not this receptor alone: More public clonotypes were shared among persistent patients (more than 2,500) than among newly diagnosed patients (approximately 930). The authors noted that the small sample size was a limitation that may lower accuracy. TRBV28, TRBJ1-2 and TRBJ2-5 were preferentially used in persistent disease, while TRBV20-1 and TRBJ2-1 were favored in newly diagnosed disease. Persistent Graves' disease patients showed lower TCR Shannon entropy and fewer highly expanded clones than newly diagnosed patients, suggesting clonal expansion. Sequencing and analysis were limited to the TCR beta chain. The study examined only peripheral blood because the primary lesion, thyroid tissue, could not be accessed.

Read against the paper, the sample's time point label means: newly diagnosed GD, antithyroid drugs for less than 3 months. RNA was extracted from PBMCs in TRIzol for both TCR sequencing and RNA sequencing. Graves' disease was diagnosed according to American Thyroid Association guidelines. Recruitment of patients was carried out at an endocrinology department in Xi'an, China. Each patient gave around 9.2 milliliters of peripheral blood, collected in an EDTA anticoagulant tube. Ficoll Paque Plus density gradient separation was used to isolate PBMCs, and no further T cell sorting was done. An Agilent 2100 Bioanalyzer and agarose gel were used to check RNA quality, while a NanoDrop 2000 measured RNA concentration. At the junction V is shortened by 4 bases and J by 9 bases; bases outside the gene matches: 9. Including the terminal cysteine and phenylalanine, the CDR3 comprises 15 residues. Only the CDR3 part of the read is kept: 45 bases, read in frame from the first base. Via the germline V gene (reference sequence), CDR1 is LGHDT and CDR2 YNNKEL.

The protocol used for the library was multiplex PCR. The run used an Illumina HiSeq 4000. TCR beta libraries were built with iRepertoire HTBI primers and Arm-PCR amplification of CDR3 regions. PCR products were gel purified before sequencing. The original pipeline was this. Gene usage analysis of CDR3 amino acid clonotypes used the roughly 60 TRBV and approximately 13 TRBJ segments found across samples. COPE and FqMerger were used to merge filtered high-quality paired reads into contigs. BLAST was used to align contigs to the IMGT TRBV, TRBD and TRBJ reference genes, and CDR3 was defined following IMGT. Any clonotype with a frequency above 0.1% was classified as a highly expanded clone. Shannon entropy was used to measure repertoire diversity, and the Gini coefficient was used to measure V-J evenness. Public clonotypes were defined as clonotypes shared by more than one individual. TCRdb took the public reads, trimmed them with fastp at Q25, ran MiXCR for clone calling and kept in-frame beta chains. Rows merge per CDR3 protein into single entries with the most common DNA and genes. TCRdb, not the authors, supplied the V and J calls. The sample has over 450,000 distinct CDR3 sequences on record, 12% of them singletons. The ten largest make up about 8.3% of the sample.

There are many counts of this clonotype. Its antigen is unknown. No base quality information exists; no much larger clone differs at one position. The same sample was also studied in work on T cells in Graves' hyperthyroidism and ophthalmopathy. As the second publication notes: Stable Graves' hyperthyroidism was defined as no progression to ophthalmopathy during 18 months of follow-up. Hyperthyroidism patients were newly diagnosed, had a disease duration of under 2 months, and were aged 18 to 65 years. The study excluded patients with uncontrolled infections, other autoimmune diseases, pregnancy or lactation. Diagnoses relied on clinical symptoms, serum thyroxine and TRAb, thyroid ultrasound and orbital computed tomography. The TCR CDR3 was subjected to a first round of RT-PCR using the HTBI primer set and the Qiagen OneStep RT-PCR kit. Most expanded thyroid clonotypes (frequency above 0.001) were also found in blood, which suggests that blood repertoires may mirror thyroid immune responses. A model built on a 13 V-J signature distinguished ophthalmopathy from stable hyperthyroidism, reaching around 87% sensitivity and approximately 83% specificity in cross-validation and 80%/75% in testing. During validation, the model predicted progression to ophthalmopathy a median of around 7 months ahead of onset, with just under 71% sensitivity and about 72% specificity. To identify TCR V-J signatures that set the groups apart, the researchers used a discovery cohort of 95 to 100 patients, made up of roughly 40 with Graves' ophthalmopathy and 57 with stable Graves' hyperthyroidism. An independent validation cohort of under 20 hyperthyroidism patients and 17 patients who later progressed to ophthalmopathy tested prospective prediction of ophthalmopathy. For training and testing, the 100 patients in the discovery cohort were randomly divided in a 7:3 ratio. The study also compared thyroid tissue and blood T-cell repertoires from several Graves' hyperthyroidism patients. Once sampling was done, hyperthyroidism patients were given methimazole at a starting dose of 30 mg daily, whereas ophthalmopathy patients were given high-dose intravenous methylprednisolone. A second multiplex PCR round built the libraries, followed by size selection and purification. Sequencing of the libraries was done on an Illumina HiSeq2000 using paired-end 100 bp reads. SOAPnuke was used to process the raw data, with reads discarded if the reads contained adapters or uncalled bases, had a mean Phred below 15, or lacked an exact constant-primer or identifier match. High-quality paired reads were merged using COPE v1.2.5, and each unique nucleotide sequence was defined as a clonotype. Clonotypes were aligned to IMGT TRBV, TRBD and TRBJ reference segments using MiTCR v1.1. The analysis included only V-J combinations with a frequency above 0.0001, which together covered over 98% of the repertoires. A TCS score was defined as the ratio of F50 (clonal expansion) to E x V (chaos), with BLOSUM62-based TCRdist applied between CDR3 peptides within each V-J. Welch's t-statistics and random forest reduced some 510 V-J features to roughly 13, which were used in a naive Bayes classifier (R e1071). Sample size was not statistically predetermined, and blinding of investigators to group allocation was not performed. The paper describes TCR Vbeta CDR3 sequencing of 140 or so peripheral blood samples, made up of 43 ophthalmopathy patients, around 78 hyperthyroidism patients and some 17 progressor patients.

The specimen comprised peripheral blood mononuclear cells (PBMCs), sampled at new diagnosis, from a patient treated with antithyroid drugs. The TCR comes from a woman in her twenties or thirties with Graves disease. Donor details come from another sample of the same person, matched by shared clones. This chain is built from TRBV3-1 and TRBJ2-3; a stretch of 11 junction bases matches TRBD2. This receptor carries the CDR3 CASSPPSGRRGTQYF. The DNA reads TGTGCCAGCAGCCCGCCTAGCGGGAGGCGGGGCACGCAGTATTTT.